Below, one T cell receptor beta chain is given with its context. This sample was taken from a study of T cell changes during pregnancy in multiple sclerosis. This CDR3 is 13 amino acids long. Trimming pared 7 bases from V and 4 bases from J, leaving 11 bases between. The germline gives CDR1 LNHDA, CDR2 SQIVND (reference sequence). Sequencing used immunoSEQ multiplex PCR; TCRdb keeps in-frame clones, though not all of them. The data hold about 79,000 clones, with approximately 90% observed a single time. This chain connects TRBV19 to TRBJ1-5, with no clear D. The sequence was obtained from a female donor with multiple sclerosis, enrolled in a pregnancy study. The source material was CD4+ T cells from peripheral blood mononuclear cells, sampled in the second trimester of pregnancy. CDR3 sequence: CASTLAVNQPQHF. The CDR3 DNA is TGTGCCAGTACCCTGGCGGTAAATCAGCCCCAGCATTTT. Full variable domain (rest looked up from reference TRBV19 and TRBJ1-5): DGGITQSPKYLFRKEGQNVTLSCEQNLNHDAMYWYRQDPGQGLRLIYYSQIVNDFQKGDIAEGYSVSREKKESFPLTVTSAQKNPTAFYLCASTLAVNQPQHFGDGTRLSIL.